What follows describes a single T cell receptor (beta chain). This clone came up a few times. Its antigen remains unidentified. No qualities accompany the bases; no much larger clone lies one base away. The sample is drawn from a study of Ad26.COV2.S vaccination and SARS-CoV-2 variants (dated by TCRdb to about 2021). Context from the whole study: Vaccine-arm donors came from COV1001, a multicentre, randomized, double-blind, placebo-controlled phase I-IIa trial of Ad26.COV2.S in healthy adults. Ad26.COV2.S was administered intramuscularly at 5 x 10^10 or 1 x 10^11 viral particles, either as a single shot or as two shots given 56 days apart. The specificity and breadth of SARS-CoV-2-reactive T cell receptors after Ad26.COV2.S vaccination were assessed by TCRbeta repertoire sequencing. A total of around 32 samples were included in the TCR-sequenced set, comprising about 20 Ad26.COV2.S vaccine recipients, 5 placebo recipients and 8 SARS-CoV-2 convalescent individuals. Throughout the experiments and outcome assessment, investigators stayed blinded to trial group allocation. Trial participants were randomized into five groups of five, in which low-dose or high-dose Ad26.COV2.S was given once or twice, or placebo was given on both occasions.

The immunoSEQ Assay was used to sequence TCRbeta CDR3 regions. After extraction, genomic DNA underwent amplification by bias-controlled multiplex PCR, followed by high-throughput sequencing. Per the authors' processing: To quantify the absolute abundance of every unique TCRbeta CDR3 region, sequences were collapsed and filtered. T cell fraction was estimated by normalization of TCRbeta template counts to usable DNA, with usable DNA being measured through amplification of reference genes present in all nucleated cells. Repertoire TCRs were annotated as SARS-CoV-2-specific by exact matching of V gene, CDR3 amino acid sequence and J gene to a known reactive TCR set. The reference SARS-CoV-2 TCR set was derived from MIRA and filtered for enrichment in COVID-19-positive ImmuneCODE repertoires, a step that removed public or cross-reactive TCRs. Drawing on the MIRA antigens, annotated TCRs were analysed further at the level of specific ORF or position within ORF. Depth was the summed frequency of annotated unique rearrangements, while breadth was defined as annotated unique rearrangements over total unique productive rearrangements. Two-sided Wilcoxon rank-sum tests were applied when comparing TCR breadth between groups. This immuneACCESS table, as held by TCRdb, lists in-frame sequences with V and J called but not all clones. Of the missing ones, under half trace to an unresolved V gene in checked studies; the others have no known cause. Clonal size and the V and J genes are those of that table, whereas D and trimming came from the DNA. This sample comprises roughly 400,000 clones, about 90% of them detected only once. The ten most abundant clones make up around 4.5% of the sample.

From a lookup of the germline V gene (reference sequence), CDR1 and CDR2 are SEHNR and FQNEAQ. The CDR3 sequence holds 13 residues, the cysteine and phenylalanine included. The read is trimmed to its CDR3 DNA, 39 bases read in frame from base 1. The trim is 5 bases for V and 8 bases for J, with a gap of 15 bases between the germline ends. Overall study results and their limits: Comparable non-spike TCR breadth was observed between vaccine and placebo recipients, consistent with only spike being contained in the vaccine. The authors noted that total T cell responses may have been underestimated by the TCR breadth and depth analyses. Higher spike-specific TCR breadth was observed in Ad26.COV2.S recipients than in placebo recipients (P = 0.0014). The study was not powered for comparison of responses between vaccine doses or regimens. After vaccination, spike-specific CD8+ and CD4+ T cell responses were reported to show substantial breadth.

This specimen's treatment or condition label, per the study, means: roughly 20 received Ad26.COV2.S at low or high dose, single or two shots; 5 received placebo; per-sample allocation not given. For vaccine and placebo recipients, the sequenced repertoires came from samples collected on day 63 after the first injection. Between 29 July and 7 August 2020, Cohort 1b enrolled 25 adults aged 18-55 years at one site in Boston, USA. Ad26.COV2.S consisted of a replication-incompetent adenovirus type 26 vector by which a prefusion-stabilized SARS-CoV-2 spike protein from the original Wuhan strain was expressed.

The sequence derives from a person between 18 and 65 years old who received the Ad26.COV2.S COVID-19 vaccine or a placebo. The sequences come from peripheral blood, collected in a trial of Ad26.COV2.S vaccine versus placebo. This chain is built from TRBV7-9 and TRBJ1-2; 5 matching bases give a weak D call of TRBD1. The DNA sequence is as follows: TGTGCCAGCAGCAGGGGCGTTAGGGACGGCTACACCTTC. This gives the protein CASSRGVRDGYTF.